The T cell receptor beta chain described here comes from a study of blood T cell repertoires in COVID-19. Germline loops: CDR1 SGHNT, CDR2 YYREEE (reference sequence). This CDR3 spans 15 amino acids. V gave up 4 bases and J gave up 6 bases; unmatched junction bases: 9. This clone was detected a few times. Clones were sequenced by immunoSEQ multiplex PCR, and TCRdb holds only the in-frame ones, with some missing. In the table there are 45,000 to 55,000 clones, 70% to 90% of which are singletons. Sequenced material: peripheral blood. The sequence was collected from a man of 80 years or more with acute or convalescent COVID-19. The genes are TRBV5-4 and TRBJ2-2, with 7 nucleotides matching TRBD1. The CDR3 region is CASSLRDRGPGELFF. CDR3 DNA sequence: TGTGCCAGCAGCCTACGGGACAGAGGTCCCGGGGAGCTGTTTTTT.